These 20 T cell receptor beta chains came from one sample sequenced in a study of shared clonotypes between healthy human individuals. TCRdb keeps only in-frame clones here, not all; method: immunoSEQ multiplex PCR. This sample has some 2,400,000 clones; approximately 94% occur once, and the top ten carry 0.1% to 0.15%. Sequencing input: naive CD4+ T cells sorted from blood. Subset: CD45RA+ positively selected. These receptors were obtained from a man younger than 35 in good health.

This clone was recorded only once. The rearrangement uses TRBV5-4 and TRBJ1-6, with unresolved D. The V gene lost 0 bases and the J gene lost 0 bases, with 4 bases spanning the gap. CDR3 length equals 15 residues. Germline V gene sequence: CDR1 SGHNT, CDR2 YYREEE (reference sequence). The CDR3 DNA is TGTGCCAGCAGCTTGGCCAGCTCCTATAATTCACCCCTCCACTTT. This codes for CASSLASSYNSPLHF.

This clone was recorded once. The chain carries TRBV6-4 and TRBJ2-1; 12 nucleotides line up with TRBD2. The J segment lost 6 bases and the V segment lost 0 bases, leaving 9 bases of the junction unmatched. Per the germline V gene, CDR1 is MRHNA and CDR2 is SNTAGT. CDR3 length: 18 residues. Written as DNA, the CDR3 is TGTGCCAGCAGTGACTCATTTGTTGGACTAGCGGGAATCAATGAGCAGTTCTTC. It translates to CASSDSFVGLAGINEQFF.

The chain links TRBV4-1 to TRBJ2-3; no firm D call. Trimming shortened V by 0 bases and J by 3 bases, and 10 bases separated the two germline ends. Germline lookup yields CDR1 MGHRA and CDR2 YSYEKL. The CDR3 covers 15 residues. The CDR3 region has the DNA TGCGCCAGCAGCCAAGACGGGCTCTCTACAGATACGCAGTATTTT. Amino acids: CASSQDGLSTDTQYF.

On this clone itself: This may come from a read error, since a much larger clone is one base off. The V call is TRBV28, the J call TRBJ1-1; no clear D. The CDR3 contains 11 residues. Germline-derived CDR1 and CDR2 are MDHEN and SYDVKM. V shed 2 bases and J shed 3 bases, with 1 base lying between them. CDR3 nucleotides: TGTGCCAGCAGTTTACACACTGAAGCTTTCTTT. Protein product: CASSLHTEAFF.

Only a few counts were recorded for this clone. V gene TRBV30 combines with J gene TRBJ2-6; D is ambiguous. The length of the CDR3 is 17 residues. The ends were cut back, 2 bases at V and 0 bases at J, with 14 bases in the middle. CDR1 and CDR2 from the germline V gene are GTSNPN and SVGIG (reference sequence). Here the CDR3 reads CAWSLSPQYSGANVLTF. The CDR3 nucleotides read TGTGCCTGGAGTCTTTCCCCCCAGTACTCTGGGGCCAACGTCCTGACTTTC.

This chain joins TRBV18 and TRBJ2-1; D remains unclear. The germline V and J ends were trimmed by 2 bases and 7 bases, with 15 bases remaining between them. The CDR3 length is 15 residues. Germline lookup yields CDR1 KGHSH and CDR2 LQKENI. CDR3: CASSPISGTLNEQFF. Here the CDR3 DNA reads TGTGCCAGCTCACCAATCTCCGGTACCCTGAATGAGCAGTTCTTC.

The gene calls are TRBV5-1 and TRBJ2-5, with TRBD1 matching 9 bases. J gave up 4 bases and V 0 bases, and 4 bases lay outside the gene matches. In germline, CDR1 is SGHRS, CDR2 YFSETQ. The CDR3 spans 15 residues. CDR3 DNA sequence: TGCGCCAGCAGCTTGGCGGGACAGGGTACAGAGACCCAGTACTTC. This codes for CASSLAGQGTETQYF.

This sequence joins TRBV9 and TRBJ1-5, with D possibly TRBD1 on 6 matching bases. V lost 2 bases and J lost 0, with 9 bases in between. The germline CDR1 and CDR2 sequences are SGDLS and YYNGEE. The CDR3 covers 15 residues. The CDR3 spells CASSVGADSNQPQHF. The CDR3 DNA is TGTGCCAGCAGCGTGGGGGCGGATAGCAATCAGCCCCAGCATTTT.

This clone was counted a single time. This rearrangement joins TRBV6-6 to TRBJ1-2; D not resolved. CDR1 is MNHNY, CDR2 SVGAGI, per germline (reference sequence). V was cut by 3 bases and J by 6 bases, with 14 bases left in between. There are 14 residues in the CDR3. The CDR3 protein is CASSYISEHDGYTF. The CDR3 region has the DNA TGTGCCAGCAGTTATATTTCGGAACACGATGGCTACACCTTC.

The chain combines TRBV6-6 with TRBJ2-5; perhaps TRBD1 as D (6 bases). V shed 6 bases and J shed 5 bases, with 13 bases lying between them. The CDR3 is 13 residues long. The V gene's germline CDR1 is MNHNY and CDR2 SVGAGI (reference sequence). Written as DNA, the CDR3 is TGTGCCAGCAGGGGGGCGGGCTCCGAGACCCAGTACTTC. It translates to CASRGAGSETQYF.

The chain joins TRBV2 to TRBJ2-5, with 8 bases that match TRBD2. The germline gives CDR1 SNHLY, CDR2 FYNNEI. V trimming: 3 bases; J trimming: 7 bases; junction bases outside the gene matches: 4. The CDR3 length is 13 residues. CDR3 sequence reads: CASSESGSATQYF. CDR3 bases: TGTGCCAGCAGTGAGAGCGGGAGTGCGACCCAGTACTTC.

V and J are TRBV9 and TRBJ1-1, with unresolved D. The germline V gene encodes CDR1 SGDLS and CDR2 YYNGEE. There are 14 residues in the CDR3. With 0 bases removed from V and 6 bases from J, the gap between germline ends came to 12 bases. CDR3 in DNA: TGTGCCAGCAGCGTAGCCCAGGCGTCAGCTGAAGCTTTCTTT. Translation: CASSVAQASAEAFF. The full variable domain, in which reference TRBV9 and TRBJ1-1 provide the parts outside the CDR3, is DSGVTQTPKHLITATGQRVTLRCSPRSGDLSVYWYQQSLDQGLQFLIQYYNGEERAKGNILERFSAQQFPDLHSELNLSSLELGDSALYFCASSVAQASAEAFFGQGTRLTVV.

A single count supports this clone. The CDR3 DNA reads TGTGCCAGCAGTTACTCCAGGGCAGATATCACCTACGAGCAGTACTTC. This translates into CASSYSRADITYEQYF. The V and J genes are TRBV6-5 and TRBJ2-7; maybe TRBD1 (5 bases). Trimming cost V 0 bases and J 2 bases, with 14 bases left between them. The germline gives CDR1 MNHEY, CDR2 SVGAGI. The CDR3 runs to 16 residues.

The CDR3 sequence is CASSVLPGPFYEQYF. The CDR3 DNA reads as TGTGCCAGCAGCGTTTTACCGGGCCCCTTCTACGAGCAGTACTTC. The J gene is TRBJ2-7, the V gene TRBV9; D unresolved. The V gene's germline CDR1 is SGDLS and CDR2 YYNGEE. V was pared by 2 bases and J by 3 bases, with 15 bases between. The CDR3 sequence is 15 residues long.

The chain is built from TRBV4-1 and TRBJ2-5; D not certain. Germline loops: CDR1 MGHRA, CDR2 YSYEKL. V was shortened by 4 bases and J by 5 bases, with 17 bases between the two germline ends. The CDR3 length is 15 residues. CDR3 DNA: TGCGCCAGCAGCCTTCTGGCGGATCCCAGGGAGACCCAGTACTTC. It codes for CASSLLADPRETQYF.

The chain is built from TRBV6-1 and TRBJ2-3, with TRBD2 as a possible D gene (6 bases). The CDR3 is 14 amino acids. V was shortened by 8 bases and J by 2 bases, with 14 bases between the two germline ends. The germline CDR1 and CDR2 sequences are MNHNS and SASEGT. The CDR3 DNA follows: TGTGCCAGCCAAGAACGGGGGACCACAGATACGCAGTATTTT. Translated, it gives CASQERGTTDTQYF.

The chain couples TRBV7-3 to TRBJ2-6, with a possible D match to TRBD2 (6 bases). V was shortened by 6 bases and J by 2 bases, with 11 bases between the two germline ends. The CDR3 has 15 residues. The germline CDR1 and CDR2 sequences are SGHTA and FQGTGA. The CDR3 DNA is TGTGCCAGCAGTCCCGGGACTCCTGGGGCCAACGTCCTGACTTTC. Protein: CASSPGTPGANVLTF.

V and J are TRBV7-2 and TRBJ2-7; 11 bases fit TRBD2. The germline V gene encodes CDR1 SGHTA and CDR2 FQGNSA. V shed 0 bases, J shed 4 bases, and the junction held 14 bases outside the gene matches. The CDR3 covers 19 residues. The CDR3 bases are TGTGCCAGCAGCTTAGCCACAGTGCCTAGCGGGAGGAGTGAATACGAGCAGTACTTC. This codes for CASSLATVPSGRSEYEQYF. The full variable domain, in which reference TRBV7-2 and TRBJ2-7 provide the parts outside the CDR3, is GAGVSQSPSNKVTEKGKDVELRCDPISGHTALYWYRQSLGQGLEFLIYFQGNSAPDKSGLPSDRFSAERTGGSVSTLTIQRTQQEDSAVYLCASSLATVPSGRSEYEQYFGPGTRLTVT.

This clone came up once. The gene calls are TRBV19 and TRBJ2-7; a possible D gene is TRBD2 (6 bases). Germline lookup yields CDR1 LNHDA and CDR2 SQIVND (reference sequence). The length of the CDR3 is 13 residues. Trimming took off 8 bases at V and 3 bases at J, with 14 bases between the two ends. The CDR3 region has the DNA TGTGCCAGTTCTCGGGAGAGGAGCTACGAGCAGTACTTC. This sequence encodes CASSRERSYEQYF. The full variable domain, in which reference TRBV19 and TRBJ2-7 provide the parts outside the CDR3, is DGGITQSPKYLFRKEGQNVTLSCEQNLNHDAMYWYRQDPGQGLRLIYYSQIVNDFQKGDIAEGYSVSREKKESFPLTVTSAQKNPTAFYLCASSRERSYEQYFGPGTRLTVT.

In nucleotides, the CDR3 is TGTGCCAGCAGCTTATTCGGGGGAAAAACCGGGGAGCTGTTTTTT. This sequence encodes CASSLFGGKTGELFF. This chain joins TRBV7-9 and TRBJ2-2, with D possibly TRBD2 on 6 matching bases. The CDR3 is 15 amino acids. The V gene lost 2 bases and the J gene lost 5 bases, with 12 bases spanning the gap. Germline CDR1 SEHNR, CDR2 FQNEAQ (reference sequence). Variable domain in full (rest from reference TRBV7-9 and TRBJ2-2): DTGVSQNPRHKITKRGQNVTFRCDPISEHNRLYWYRQTLGQGPEFLTYFQNEAQLEKSRLLSDRFSAERPKGSFSTLEIQRTEQGDSAMYLCASSLFGGKTGELFFGEGSRLTVL.